This TCR beta chain was obtained from a study of blood T cell repertoires in COVID-19. V was clipped by 5 bases and J by 6 bases, with 13 bases between them. The CDR3 covers 13 residues. The V gene's germline CDR1 is SGHAT and CDR2 FQNNGV. A remark on this clone: The same CDR3 arises from other DNA sequences in this sample as well.

Assay: immunoSEQ multiplex PCR; the TCRdb copy retains only in-frame clones and omits some. The sample shows over 250,000 clones, about nine tenths of them seen only once. This receptor was obtained from a man aged 45-65 years with acute or convalescent COVID-19. The V call is TRBV11-2, the J call TRBJ1-2; D is perhaps TRBD1 (6 bases). The sequencing input was peripheral blood. Written as DNA, the CDR3 is TGTGCCAGCAGCCCCCGTGGGGGCCATGGCTACACCTTC. Its protein product is CASSPRGGHGYTF.